The text below deals with one T cell receptor (beta chain). Its antigen remains unknown. The sample comes from a study of PD-1 blockade in classical Hodgkin lymphoma. The time point here: cycle 4 day 1 (C4D1), after six to seven weeks of nivolumab. Brentuximab vedotin exposure varied among the patients, all of whom had relapsed after autologous stem cell transplantation. It was by magnetic negative selection that CD4+ T cells were purified from thawed PBMCs. Clones were sequenced by immunoSEQ multiplex PCR, and TCRdb holds only the in-frame ones, with some missing. The sample has tens of thousands of clones, around 83% seen once. Study-level results: Why the repertoires differ is still unclear, perhaps disease activity or prior therapy. While CD8+ TCR diversity did not rise significantly by C4D1, CD4+ TCR diversity did.

The sequencing used CD4+ T cells from blood, collected before the fourth cycle of nivolumab. This clonotype originated in a human donor with classical Hodgkin lymphoma.

CDR3 bases: TGTGCCAGCAGTTCCGGGACAGGGCACTCTGGGGCCAACGTCCTGACTTTC. This sequence encodes CASSSGTGHSGANVLTF. The chain carries TRBV28 and TRBJ2-6, with TRBD1 identical over 9 bases. This CDR3 region has 17 residues. CDR1 is MDHEN, CDR2 SYDVKM, per germline. Trimming removed 4 bases from V and 0 bases from J; junction bases left unmatched: 4.